These 18 T cell receptor beta chains were all obtained from the same sample, sequenced in a study of blood T cell repertoires in COVID-19. TCRdb keeps only in-frame clones here, not all; method: immunoSEQ multiplex PCR. This table holds some 200,000 clones, roughly 90% found once. Sequenced: peripheral blood. Receptors originate from a man in his 70s with acute or convalescent COVID-19.

This chain connects TRBV15 to TRBJ2-7, with 8 bases matching TRBD2. J gave up 1 base and V 0 bases, and 5 bases lay outside the gene matches. The length of the CDR3 is 16 residues. Germline values: CDR1 LNHNV, CDR2 YYDKDF (reference sequence). This CDR3 is CATSRDGTRESYEQYF. CDR3 nucleotide sequence: TGTGCCACCAGCAGAGATGGGACTAGAGAGTCCTACGAGCAGTACTTC.

This sequence joins TRBV18 and TRBJ1-4; D is possibly TRBD1 (5 bases). V was trimmed by 6 bases and J by 4 bases, leaving 12 bases between them. Germline V gene data show CDR1 as KGHSH and CDR2 as LQKENI. The CDR3 is 14 residues long. The CDR3 DNA is TGTGCCAGCTCCGCGGGACGCTTTAATGAAAAACTGTTTTTT. Translating gives CASSAGRFNEKLFF.

The chain has TRBV29-1 and TRBJ2-5; D is perhaps TRBD1 or TRBD2 (6 bases each). Germline CDR1 reads SQVTM; CDR2 reads ANQGSEA. CDR3 length: 11 residues. CDR3 loop: CGGGGWETQYF. CDR3 coding DNA: TGCGGCGGAGGGGGTTGGGAGACCCAGTACTTC.

The CDR3 nucleotides read TGTGCCAGCAACAACCCTCCCAATTCACCCCTCCACTTT. Protein sequence: CASNNPPNSPLHF. The V call is TRBV6-6, the J call TRBJ1-6; no reliable D call. There are 13 residues in the CDR3. V was shortened by 7 bases and J by 7 bases, with 11 bases between the two germline ends. Germline V gene data show CDR1 as MNHNY and CDR2 as SVGAGI (reference sequence).

J is TRBJ1-6 and V is TRBV6-2 or TRBV6-3, with D maybe TRBD1 (6 bases). Deletions cut 6 bases from V and 14 bases from J, with 20 bases between. Germline V gene lookup returns CDR1 MNHEY and CDR2 SVGEGT. This CDR3 has 14 residues. This CDR3 is CASSRNRDGSALHF. CDR3 in DNA: TGTGCCAGCAGCCGAAACAGGGACGGTTCGGCCCTCCACTTT.

The CDR3 protein is CATSRELGPAENIQYF. The CDR3 DNA reads TGTGCCACCAGCAGGGAACTGGGCCCCGCCGAAAACATTCAGTACTTC. V gene TRBV15 combines with J gene TRBJ2-4; D is uncertain. V was trimmed by 3 bases and J by 5 bases, leaving 17 bases between them. Germline V gives CDR1 LNHNV, CDR2 YYDKDF (reference sequence). The CDR3 spans 16 residues.

The V gene is TRBV10-3, the J gene TRBJ1-2, with TRBD1 as a possible D gene (5 bases). Germline CDR1 is ENHRY and CDR2 is SYGVKD. The CDR3 consists of 12 residues. V dropped 1 base and J dropped 9 bases, with 9 bases sitting between them. The DNA for the CDR3 is TGTGCCATCAGTGAGTTTGACAGTAGCTACACCTTC. This sequence encodes CAISEFDSSYTF.

The rearrangement uses TRBV7-9 and TRBJ1-2; TRBD1 might be the D (5 bases). CDR3 length: 14 amino acids. Germline CDR1 reads SEHNR; CDR2 reads FQNEAQ (reference sequence). V shed 7 bases and J shed 3 bases, with 15 bases lying between them. The CDR3, as DNA: TGTGCCAGCACTAAGGACACCGGCGACTATGGCTACACCTTC. As protein: CASTKDTGDYGYTF.

This clone was counted once. The rearrangement joins TRBV9 to TRBJ2-1; 10 bases are shared with TRBD2. V lost 4 bases and J lost 8; bases outside the gene matches: 18. The germline V gene has CDR1 SGDLS and CDR2 YYNGEE. CDR3 length: 18 residues. The CDR3 loop is CASSPLRGWTSGTYEQFF. DNA for the CDR3: TGTGCCAGCAGCCCCCTGCGTGGGTGGACTAGCGGTACGTATGAGCAGTTCTTC.

This chain uses TRBV9 with TRBJ2-3; no reliable D call. CDR3 length equals 15 residues. Germline V gene sequence: CDR1 SGDLS, CDR2 YYNGEE. Trimming removed 1 base from V and 0 bases from J, with 9 bases in between. CDR3 protein: CASSVNPISTDTQYF. CDR3 in DNA: TGTGCCAGCAGCGTAAATCCTATAAGCACAGATACGCAGTATTTT.

Details on this clone: A much larger clone sits a single nucleotide away, making a read error possible. The CDR3 bases are TGTGCCAGCAGCTCCATTACCGGGGAGCTGTTTTTT. It translates to CASSSITGELFF. The rearrangement uses TRBV3-1 (or the pseudogene TRBV3-2) and TRBJ2-2; D is uncertain. Between the trimmed V and J ends, which lost 5 bases and 5 bases, there was a span of 6 bases. Germline V CDR1 and CDR2: LGHDT, YNNKEL (reference sequence). The CDR3 sequence is 12 residues long.

This rearrangement joins TRBV5-1 to TRBJ2-2, with D tentatively TRBD2 (5 bases). The CDR3 loop spans 14 amino acids. Germline assignment: CDR1 SGHRS and CDR2 YFSETQ. The V end was cut by 6 bases, the J end by 6 bases, with 15 bases between. The CDR3 bases are TGCGCCAGCACCTCGGTCAGCGGCCCCGGGGAGCTGTTTTTT. Protein sequence: CASTSVSGPGELFF.

This chain joins TRBV7-8 and TRBJ2-7; weak D call: TRBD2 (5 bases). The V and J ends lost 1 base and 2 bases respectively, with 9 bases between them. The CDR3 is made up of 14 amino acids. CDR1 and CDR2 from the germline V gene are SGHVS and FQNEAQ. Here the CDR3 DNA reads TGTGCCAGCAGCTTAGGGAGGAGTACCTACGAGCAGTACTTC. Protein sequence: CASSLGRSTYEQYF.

V and J are TRBV6-2 or TRBV6-3 and TRBJ1-1; tentative D call: TRBD1 (5 bases). The CDR3 covers 14 residues. Germline assignment: CDR1 MNHEY and CDR2 SVGEGT. V lost 2 bases to trimming and J lost 4 bases, with 11 bases between them. CDR3 DNA: TGTGCCAGCAGTTACCAGAGGGGAGGCACTGAAGCTTTCTTT. Translation gives CASSYQRGGTEAFF.

This rearrangement joins TRBV4-1 to TRBJ2-1, with a possible D match to TRBD2 (6 bases). Between the trimmed V and J ends, which lost 2 bases and 0 bases, there was a span of 11 bases. CDR1 and CDR2 (germline): MGHRA, YSYEKL. The CDR3 spans 16 residues. As DNA, the CDR3 is TGCGCCAGCAGCCAAATGTCGGGGGACTCCTACAATGAGCAGTTCTTC. It encodes CASSQMSGDSYNEQFF.

This clone was counted between two and nine times. V and J are TRBV6-5 and TRBJ2-7; 10 bases map to TRBD2. Germline assignment: CDR1 MNHEY and CDR2 SVGAGI. CDR3 length equals 14 residues. The ends lost 7 bases at V and 7 bases at J; junction bases unmatched: 10. The DNA for the CDR3 is TGTGCCAGCACCGCTAGCGGGAGCCGAGGGGAGCAGTACTTC. As protein: CASTASGSRGEQYF.

This clone was seen a single time. V and J are TRBV6-6 and TRBJ2-7, with TRBD2 matching 14 bases. The CDR3 extends over 15 amino acids. V shed 6 bases, J shed 5 bases, and the junction held 6 bases outside the gene matches. Germline CDR1 reads MNHNY; CDR2 reads SVGAGI (reference sequence). The CDR3: CASRAGTSGRDEQYF. The CDR3 DNA is TGTGCCAGCAGAGCCGGGACTAGCGGGAGAGACGAGCAGTACTTC.

V is TRBV28 and J is TRBJ1-1; 12 bases are a match to TRBD1. The CDR3 totals 17 residues. Trimming at V came to 2 bases and at J to 6 bases, leaving 10 bases not matched to a gene. Germline V CDR1 and CDR2: MDHEN, SYDVKM. The CDR3 region is CASSLGTGGARKAEAFF. DNA for the CDR3: TGTGCCAGCAGTTTAGGGACAGGGGGCGCCAGGAAAGCTGAAGCTTTCTTT.